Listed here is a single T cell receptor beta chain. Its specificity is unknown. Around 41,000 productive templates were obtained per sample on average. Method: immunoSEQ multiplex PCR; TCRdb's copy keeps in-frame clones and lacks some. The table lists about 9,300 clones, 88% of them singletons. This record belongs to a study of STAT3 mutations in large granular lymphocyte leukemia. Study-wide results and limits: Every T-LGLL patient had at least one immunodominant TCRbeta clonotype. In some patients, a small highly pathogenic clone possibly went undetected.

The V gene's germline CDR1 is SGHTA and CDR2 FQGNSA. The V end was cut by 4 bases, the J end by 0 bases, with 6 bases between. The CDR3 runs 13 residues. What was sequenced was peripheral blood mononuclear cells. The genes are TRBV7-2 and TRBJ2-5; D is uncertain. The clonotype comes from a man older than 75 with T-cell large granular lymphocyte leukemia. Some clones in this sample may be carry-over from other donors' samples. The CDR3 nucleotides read TGTGCCAGCAGCTCCGGGTACCAAGAGACCCAGTACTTC. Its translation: CASSSGYQETQYF.